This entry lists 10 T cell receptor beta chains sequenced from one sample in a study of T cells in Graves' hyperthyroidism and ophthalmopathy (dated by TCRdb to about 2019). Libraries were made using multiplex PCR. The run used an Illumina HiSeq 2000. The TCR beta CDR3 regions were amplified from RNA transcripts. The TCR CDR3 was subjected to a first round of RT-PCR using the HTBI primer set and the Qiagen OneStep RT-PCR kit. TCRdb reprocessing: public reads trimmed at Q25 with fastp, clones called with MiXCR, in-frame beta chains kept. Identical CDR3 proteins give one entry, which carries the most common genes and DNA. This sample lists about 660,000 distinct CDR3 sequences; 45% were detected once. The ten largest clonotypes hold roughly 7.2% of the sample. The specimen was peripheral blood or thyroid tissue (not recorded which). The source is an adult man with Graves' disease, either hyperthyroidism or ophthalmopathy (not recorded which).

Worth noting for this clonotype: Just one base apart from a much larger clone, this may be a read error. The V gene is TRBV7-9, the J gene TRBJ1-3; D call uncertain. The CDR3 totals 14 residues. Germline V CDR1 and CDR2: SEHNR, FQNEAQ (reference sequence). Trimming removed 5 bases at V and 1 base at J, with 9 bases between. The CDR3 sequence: CASSATVSGNTIYF. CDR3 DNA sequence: TGTGCCAGCAGCGCGACGGTGTCTGGAAACACCATATATTTT.

CDR3 in DNA: TGCAGCTTAGCCCCGTGGCTTAAAGACTACGAGCAGTACTTC. This encodes CSLAPWLKDYEQYF. The genes are TRBV29-1 and TRBJ2-7; D is ambiguous. Germline V lookup: CDR1 SQVTM, CDR2 ANQGSEA. Trimming shortened V by 8 bases and J by 3 bases, and 20 bases separated the two germline ends. This CDR3 is 14 amino acids long.

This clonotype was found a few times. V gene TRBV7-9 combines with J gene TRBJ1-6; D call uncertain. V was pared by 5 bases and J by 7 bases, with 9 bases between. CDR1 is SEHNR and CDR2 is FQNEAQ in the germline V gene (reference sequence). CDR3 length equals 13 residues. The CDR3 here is CASSQEENSPLHF. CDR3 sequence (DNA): TGTGCCAGCAGCCAAGAAGAGAATTCACCCCTCCACTTT.

The CDR3 DNA reads TGTGCCTGGAGTGGTGCGAACCGCGGTCCCAATCAGCCCCAGCATTTT. Protein product: CAWSGANRGPNQPQHF. The chain combines TRBV7-2 with TRBJ1-5; D not certain. The CDR3 length is 16 residues. Trimming left V 11 bases short and J 3 bases short, with 23 bases between. CDR1 is SGHTA, CDR2 FQGNSA, per germline.

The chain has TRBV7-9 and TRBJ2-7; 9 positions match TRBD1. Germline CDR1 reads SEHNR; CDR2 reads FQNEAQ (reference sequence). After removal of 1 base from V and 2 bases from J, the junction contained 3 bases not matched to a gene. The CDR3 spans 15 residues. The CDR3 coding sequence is TGTGCCAGCAGCTTAGAACAGGGGGCCGCCTACGAGCAGTACTTC. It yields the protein CASSLEQGAAYEQYF.

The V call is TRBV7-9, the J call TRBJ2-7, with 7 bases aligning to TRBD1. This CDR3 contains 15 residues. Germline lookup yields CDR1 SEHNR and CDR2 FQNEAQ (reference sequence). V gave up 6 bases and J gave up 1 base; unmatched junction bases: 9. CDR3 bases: TGTGCCAGCAGTGACGAGCCGGGACAGTCCTACGAGCAGTACTTC. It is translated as CASSDEPGQSYEQYF.

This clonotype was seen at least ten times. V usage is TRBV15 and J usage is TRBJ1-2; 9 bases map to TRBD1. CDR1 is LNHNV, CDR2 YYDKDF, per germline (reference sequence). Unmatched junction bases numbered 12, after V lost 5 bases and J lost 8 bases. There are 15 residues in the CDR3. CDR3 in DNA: TGTGCCACCAGCGGCGGGACAGGGTTAGATGGCGGCTACACCTTC. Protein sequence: CATSGGTGLDGGYTF.

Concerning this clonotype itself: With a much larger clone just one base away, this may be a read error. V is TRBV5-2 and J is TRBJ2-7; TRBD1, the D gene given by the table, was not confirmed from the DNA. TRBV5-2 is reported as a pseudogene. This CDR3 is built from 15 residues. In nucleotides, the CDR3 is TGTGCCAGCAACCCCGAGACAGGGCTTCCGTACGAGCAGTACTTC. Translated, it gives CASNPETGLPYEQYF.

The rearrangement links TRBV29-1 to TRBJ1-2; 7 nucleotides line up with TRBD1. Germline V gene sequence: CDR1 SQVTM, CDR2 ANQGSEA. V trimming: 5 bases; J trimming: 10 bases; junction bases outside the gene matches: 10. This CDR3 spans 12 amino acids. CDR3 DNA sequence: TGCAGCGTTAGGACCCAGGGGGGTGCCTACACCTTC. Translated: CSVRTQGGAYTF.

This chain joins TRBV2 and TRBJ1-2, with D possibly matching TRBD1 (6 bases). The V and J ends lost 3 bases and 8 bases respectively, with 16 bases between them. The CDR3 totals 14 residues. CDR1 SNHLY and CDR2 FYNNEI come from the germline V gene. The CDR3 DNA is TGTGCCAGCAGTGACCGAGGGGGGGAGCGCGGCTACACCTTC. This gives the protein CASSDRGGERGYTF.